This TCR beta chain stems from a study of cytomegalovirus exposure and HLA in healthy donors. As for the study in general: Across a few hundred genotyped donors, about 80% landed in the Caucasian-associated ancestry cluster. Study-wide results and limits: At a 0.05 false discovery rate, a later analysis found roughly 17,000 TCR beta sequences to be associated with HLA alleles. Highly shared variants forming one cluster were likely a sequencing artifact.

CDR3 length: 14 residues. Trimming took 1 base from V and 15 from J; bases not matched to a gene: 6. Germline V CDR1 and CDR2: LGHNA, YSLEER. Comment on this clone: What it recognizes is unknown.

PCR used 60 Vbeta primers and 13 Jbeta primers. TCRdb keeps only in-frame clones here, not all; method: immunoSEQ multiplex PCR. The table shows 100,000 to 150,000 clones, with 70% to 85% occurring only once. Sequenced: PBMCs. The source of this sequence is a man in his forties or fifties in good health and CMV-seronegative. The chain links TRBV4-3 to TRBJ2-1; 13 nucleotides match TRBD2. The CDR3: CASSQGLAGGGRFF. DNA of the CDR3: TGCGCCAGCAGCCAAGGACTAGCGGGGGGTGGTCGGTTCTTC.